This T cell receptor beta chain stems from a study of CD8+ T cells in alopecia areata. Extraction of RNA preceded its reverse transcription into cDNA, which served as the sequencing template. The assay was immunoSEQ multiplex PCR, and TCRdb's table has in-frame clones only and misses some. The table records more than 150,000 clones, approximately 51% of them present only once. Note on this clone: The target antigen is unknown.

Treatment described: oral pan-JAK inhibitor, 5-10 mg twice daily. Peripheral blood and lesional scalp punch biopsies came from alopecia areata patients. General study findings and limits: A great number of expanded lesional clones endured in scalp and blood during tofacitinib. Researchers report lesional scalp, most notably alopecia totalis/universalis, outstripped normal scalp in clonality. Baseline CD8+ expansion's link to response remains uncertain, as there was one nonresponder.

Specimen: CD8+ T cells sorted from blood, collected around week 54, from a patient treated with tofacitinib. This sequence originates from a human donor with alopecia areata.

DNA for the CDR3: TGTGCCTGGAGTAGGAGTTTCACCGGGGAGCTGTTTTTT. Translating gives CAWSRSFTGELFF. The chain carries TRBV30 and TRBJ2-2; D ambiguous. The CDR3 consists of 13 residues. V was pared by 2 bases and J by 4 bases, with 8 bases between. Per the germline V gene, CDR1 is GTSNPN and CDR2 is SVGIG (reference sequence).